The 22 T cell receptor beta chains in this list originate from one sample, sequenced in a study of blood T cell repertoires in COVID-19. Data came from immunoSEQ multiplex PCR; TCRdb stores just in-frame clones and leaves some out. The top ten clones hold approximately 7.5% of a sample with about 320,000 clones, approximately 85% of them seen once. Sequencing was performed on peripheral blood. The source is a human donor in a cohort sampled during active COVID-19.

The V call is TRBV5-1, the J call TRBJ2-1; no clear D gene. V lost 4 bases and J lost 7, with 9 bases in between. Germline assignment: CDR1 SGHRS and CDR2 YFSETQ. This CDR3 has 12 residues. CDR3 in amino acids: CASSPPRNEQFF. Written as DNA, the CDR3 is TGCGCCAGCAGCCCACCGCGGAATGAGCAGTTCTTC.

This chain joins TRBV5-4 and TRBJ2-7; TRBD2 is a possible D gene (5 bases). The germline V and J ends were trimmed by 0 bases and 2 bases, with 9 bases remaining between them. The V gene's germline CDR1 is SGHNT and CDR2 YYREEE (reference sequence). The CDR3 has 14 amino acids. CDR3 nucleotides: TGTGCCAGCAGCTTGGCGGGGAAAGCCTACGAGCAGTACTTC. Protein: CASSLAGKAYEQYF.

V gene TRBV3-1 (or the pseudogene TRBV3-2) combines with J gene TRBJ2-1, with 12 bases lining up with TRBD2. V lost 3 bases to trimming and J lost 5 bases; unmatched junction nucleotides: 5. This CDR3 is built from 16 residues. Germline assignment: CDR1 LGHDT and CDR2 YNNKEL (reference sequence). The CDR3 DNA reads as TGTGCCAGCAGCCAGCGACTAGCGGGGGTTAACAATGAGCAGTTCTTC. This encodes CASSQRLAGVNNEQFF.

The chain employs TRBV12-5 and TRBJ2-3, with a tentative D call TRBD1 (6 bases). V lost 8 bases to trimming and J lost 2 bases, with 14 bases between them. CDR1 LGHNT and CDR2 FRNRAP come from the germline V gene. The CDR3 has 14 amino acids. Written as DNA, the CDR3 is TGTGCTAGTCGAGATCAGGGGACCACAGATACGCAGTATTTT. Translating gives CASRDQGTTDTQYF.

This clone was seen ten or more times. This chain connects TRBV7-3 to TRBJ1-2; 7 nucleotides match TRBD1. Germline CDR1 SGHTA, CDR2 FQGTGA. This CDR3 is 16 amino acids long. The V and J ends lost 6 bases and 4 bases, in that order; junction bases with no gene match: 14. The CDR3 region has the DNA TGTGCCAGCAGTCAAAATGACAGGGTTGCCGGCTATGGCTACACCTTC. It translates to CASSQNDRVAGYGYTF.

This clone has just a few counts. The V and J genes are TRBV2 and TRBJ1-2, with a weak D call TRBD1 (5 bases). The V gene lost 2 bases and the J gene lost 0 bases, with 10 bases spanning the gap. Germline V gene lookup returns CDR1 SNHLY and CDR2 FYNNEI. The CDR3 totals 15 residues. CDR3 sequence: CASSELGTTNYGYTF. In DNA form, the CDR3 reads TGTGCCAGCAGTGAACTCGGGACTACTAACTATGGCTACACCTTC.

The chain carries TRBV20-1 and TRBJ1-4; possible D gene TRBD1, 6 bases. Trimming shortened V by 3 bases and J by 7 bases, and 9 bases separated the two germline ends. The CDR3 is 12 residues long. Germline V gene data show CDR1 as DFQATT and CDR2 as SNEGSKA (reference sequence). CDR3 nucleotide sequence: TGCAGTGCTAGTGGACAGCCTGAAAAACTGTTTTTT. This translates into CSASGQPEKLFF.

V is TRBV10-2 and J is TRBJ1-5, with a possible D match to TRBD1 (5 bases). The CDR3 runs to 15 residues. The germline V gene has CDR1 WSHSY and CDR2 SAAADI. The V end lost 4 bases, the J end lost 2 bases, and 12 bases lay between the germline ends. CDR3 protein: CASSGSSGGNQPQHF. CDR3 sequence (DNA): TGCGCCAGCAGTGGATCTTCGGGGGGCAATCAGCCCCAGCATTTT.

J is TRBJ2-3 and V is TRBV19, with D possibly TRBD2 on 7 matching bases. Germline loops: CDR1 LNHDA, CDR2 SQIVND (reference sequence). Trimming removed 4 bases at V and 2 bases at J, with 16 bases between. This CDR3 region has 16 residues. As DNA, the CDR3 is TGTGCCAGTAGTAGGGGGGAGGGGGACAACACAGATACGCAGTATTTT. As protein: CASSRGEGDNTDTQYF. Combining the CDR3 with reference TRBV19 and TRBJ2-3 gives the whole variable domain DGGITQSPKYLFRKEGQNVTLSCEQNLNHDAMYWYRQDPGQGLRLIYYSQIVNDFQKGDIAEGYSVSREKKESFPLTVTSAQKNPTAFYLCASSRGEGDNTDTQYFGPGTRLTVL.

The genes are TRBV18 and TRBJ2-7; 8 bases align to TRBD2. The V segment lost 3 bases and the J segment 5 bases; nucleotides outside the gene matches: 15. CDR3 size: 17 residues. Germline V lookup: CDR1 KGHSH, CDR2 LQKENI. The CDR3 region is CASSPNPVGGGYNEQYF. In nucleotides, the CDR3 is TGTGCCAGCTCACCGAACCCCGTTGGCGGGGGGTATAACGAGCAGTACTTC.

V and J are TRBV4-2 and TRBJ2-3, with D hard to call. Trimming pared 0 bases from V and 6 bases from J, leaving 10 bases between. Looked up from germline, CDR1 is LGHNA and CDR2 is YNFKEQ. The CDR3 is 14 residues long. CDR3 sequence reads: CASSQESEFDTQYF. The CDR3 nucleotides read TGTGCCAGCAGCCAAGAATCAGAATTCGATACGCAGTATTTT.

The genes are TRBV7-7 and TRBJ2-3; weak D call: TRBD1 (6 bases). The germline gives CDR1 SSHAT, CDR2 FNYEAQ (reference sequence). The CDR3 spans 15 residues. Trimming cost V 5 bases and J 9 bases, with 21 bases left between them. The CDR3 sequence is CASSQDSPGLGTQYF. The CDR3 DNA sequence: TGTGCCAGCAGCCAGGACAGTCCGGGGCTAGGGACGCAGTATTTT.

The chain couples TRBV5-1 to TRBJ2-2; 7 bases align to TRBD1. This CDR3 region has 15 residues. Losses at the gene ends were 3 bases for V and 0 bases for J; bases not matched to a gene: 2. The germline CDR1 and CDR2 sequences are SGHRS and YFSETQ. The CDR3 sequence is CASSYGTANTGELFF. Written as DNA, the CDR3 is TGCGCCAGCAGCTATGGGACAGCGAACACCGGGGAGCTGTTTTTT. Full variable domain (rest looked up from reference TRBV5-1 and TRBJ2-2): KAGVTQTPRYLIKTRGQQVTLSCSPISGHRSVSWYQQTPGQGLQFLFEYFSETQRNKGNFPGRFSGRQFSNSRSEMNVSTLELGDSALYLCASSYGTANTGELFFGEGSRLTVL.

V usage is TRBV7-3 and J usage is TRBJ1-2; TRBD1 matches 8 bases. CDR3 length equals 14 residues. In germline, CDR1 is SGHTA, CDR2 FQGTGA. With V trimmed by 4 bases and J by 8 bases, 9 bases remained unmatched. For the CDR3, the DNA is TGTGCCAGCAGCTCGAGGACAGGGTCTGAAGGCTACACCTTC. It translates to CASSSRTGSEGYTF.

The chain links TRBV25-1 to TRBJ2-7; 9 nucleotides agree with TRBD2. The CDR3 is 17 residues long. V was pared by 4 bases and J by 1 base, with 11 bases of the junction left unmatched. Per germline, CDR1 MGHDK and CDR2 SYGVNS. The DNA for the CDR3 is TGTGCCAGCAGTGGACAGGTAGCGGGGGTTTTTTCCTACGAGCAGTACTTC. Translating it yields CASSGQVAGVFSYEQYF.

The chain recombines TRBV5-4 with TRBJ2-5, with 7 bases lining up with TRBD2. Germline values: CDR1 SGHNT, CDR2 YYREEE (reference sequence). The V and J ends lost 1 base and 3 bases, in that order; junction bases with no gene match: 3. This CDR3 is built from 14 residues. DNA of the CDR3: TGTGCCAGCAGCTTGCTTGCGGGGGAAGAGACCCAGTACTTC. Translation gives CASSLLAGEETQYF. Together with reference TRBV5-4 and TRBJ2-5, the CDR3 gives the full variable domain: ETGVTQSPTHLIKTRGQQVTLRCSSQSGHNTVSWYQQALGQGPQFIFQYYREEENGRGNFPPRFSGLQFPNYSSELNVNALELDDSALYLCASSLLAGEETQYFGPGTRLLVL.

The rearrangement joins TRBV7-9 to TRBJ2-1; 10 bases fit TRBD2. This CDR3 region has 16 residues. The germline CDR1 and CDR2 sequences are SEHNR and FQNEAQ (reference sequence). V trimming: 7 bases; J trimming: 6 bases; junction bases outside the gene matches: 12. The CDR3: CASTPDLAGAPNEQFF. The CDR3 DNA is TGTGCCAGCACCCCCGACCTAGCGGGGGCCCCCAATGAGCAGTTCTTC.

The CDR3 spells CASSAGQGNTEAFF. The CDR3 region has the DNA TGTGCCAGCAGCGCAGGACAGGGGAACACTGAAGCTTTCTTT. The chain is built from TRBV9 and TRBJ1-1; 8 bases are a match to TRBD1. The V and J ends lost 3 bases and 1 base, in that order; junction bases with no gene match: 2. The CDR3 is made up of 14 amino acids. The germline V gene has CDR1 SGDLS and CDR2 YYNGEE.

This clone showed up just a few times. The rearrangement links TRBV11-3 to TRBJ2-1; 7 bases agree with TRBD1. The CDR3 spans 13 residues. CDR1 SGHNT and CDR2 YENEEA come from the germline V gene. J lost 4 bases, V lost 5 bases, and 2 bases had no gene match. The CDR3 DNA follows: TGTGCCAGCAGCGGGACAGAATACAATGAGCAGTTCTTC. Translating it yields CASSGTEYNEQFF.

This sequence joins TRBV2 and TRBJ1-5; D is unclear. The germline V gene has CDR1 SNHLY and CDR2 FYNNEI. The V end lost 1 base, the J end lost 4 bases, and 8 bases lay between the germline ends. This CDR3 is built from 14 residues. The CDR3 region is CASSEGRGNQPQHF. CDR3 bases: TGTGCCAGCAGTGAAGGCAGAGGGAATCAGCCCCAGCATTTT.

The V call is TRBV13, the J call TRBJ2-2; maybe TRBD2 (6 bases). Between the trimmed V and J ends, which lost 3 bases and 4 bases, there was a span of 12 bases. The germline gives CDR1 PRHDT, CDR2 FYEKMQ (reference sequence). This CDR3 comprises 15 residues. CDR3 bases: TGTGCCAGCAGCTTGGTGTCTAGCGTCACCGGGGAGCTGTTTTTT. Protein: CASSLVSSVTGELFF.

V gene TRBV6-6 combines with J gene TRBJ2-1; TRBD2 might be the D (6 bases). The CDR3 runs to 13 residues. The germline V and J ends were trimmed by 4 bases and 7 bases, with 11 bases remaining between them. Germline V gene lookup returns CDR1 MNHNY and CDR2 SVGAGI (reference sequence). As DNA, the CDR3 is TGTGCCAGCAGTTTCCTGACTAGAAATGAGCAGTTCTTC. Protein: CASSFLTRNEQFF.